The rows below give T cell receptor beta chains drawn from one sample of a study of cytomegalovirus exposure and HLA in healthy donors. The data were produced by immunoSEQ multiplex PCR, yet TCRdb's version contains in-frame clones alone and is incomplete. Among around 230,000 clones listed, around 80% were seen once. The sequencing sample was made of PBMCs. These receptors were collected from a man in his forties in good health and CMV-seropositive. The CDR3 runs from the conserved cysteine through the conserved F or W.

TRBJ2-4 TRBV2 CAGGRNWKNIQYF
TRBJ2-7 TRBV7-9 CASSPDSLEQYF
TRBJ1-4 TRBV29-1 CSARGIGEKLFF
TRBJ1-2 TRBV5-6 CASSFPGSTNYGYTF
TRBJ2-3 TRBV7-2 CASSRPPSGASDTQYF
TRBJ2-1 TRBV9 CASSRDNYNEQFF
TRBJ2-1 TRBV5-1 CASSLVPGDSYNEQFF
TRBJ2-3 TRBV9 CASSPRSGLAGTDTQYF
TRBJ2-1 TRBV7-9 CASSDGTSEFNGRDNEQFF
TRBJ1-5 TRBV27 CASSSGREVGNQPQHF
TRBJ1-2 TRBV27 CASSLSGVDGYTF
TRBJ2-1 TRBV6-5 CASTGGRAFNNEQFF
TRBJ1-5 TRBV19 CASSIEGGNQPQHF
TRBJ1-3 TRBV2 CASQAGGARNTIYF
TRBJ1-1 TRBV5-1 CASSLGDRNTEAFF
TRBJ2-1 TRBV5-4 CASSLTSIITDEQFF
TRBJ1-3 TRBV9 CASSPRTGPAYSGNTIYF
TRBJ2-2 TRBV27 CASSPTSGSQPGELFF